This T cell receptor beta chain was profiled in a study of shared clonotypes between healthy human individuals. The ends were cut back, 2 bases at V and 8 bases at J, with 12 bases in the middle. In germline, CDR1 is SGHDT, CDR2 YYEEEE. This CDR3 has 13 amino acids. The assay ran at deep level. Each cell subset's genomic DNA was divided evenly among several immunoSEQ plates. Produced via immunoSEQ multiplex PCR; TCRdb's table is partial and in-frame only. The sample records around 320,000 clones, around 86% being singletons. The chain has TRBV5-6 and TRBJ2-3; D is possibly TRBD1 (5 bases). The sequence was obtained from a man younger than 35 in good health. The sample was memory CD8+ T cells sorted from blood. Regarding subset: CD45RO+ cells pooled with CCR7-negative TemRA cells. The CDR3 DNA reads TGTGCCAGCAGCTTCCAGGGCGGCGGTACGCAGTATTTT. Translated: CASSFQGGGTQYF.